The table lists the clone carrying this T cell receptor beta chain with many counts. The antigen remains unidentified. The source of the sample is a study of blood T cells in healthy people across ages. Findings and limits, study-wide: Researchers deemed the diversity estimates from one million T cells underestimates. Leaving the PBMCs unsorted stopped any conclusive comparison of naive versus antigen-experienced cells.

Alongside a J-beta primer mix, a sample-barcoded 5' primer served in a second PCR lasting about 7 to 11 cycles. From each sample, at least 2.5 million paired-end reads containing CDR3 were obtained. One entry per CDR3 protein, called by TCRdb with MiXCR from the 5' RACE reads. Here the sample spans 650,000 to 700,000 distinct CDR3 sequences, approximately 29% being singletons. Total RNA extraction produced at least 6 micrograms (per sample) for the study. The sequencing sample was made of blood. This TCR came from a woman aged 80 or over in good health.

Here the CDR3 DNA reads TGCAGTGCTAGAGTACGCTTACGGGGGGACCTCACAGATACGCAGTATTTT. This translates into CSARVRLRGDLTDTQYF. The gene calls are TRBV20-1 and TRBJ2-3; 7 bases agree with TRBD2. Germline values: CDR1 DFQATT, CDR2 SNEGSKA (reference sequence). CDR3 length: 17 amino acids. With 1 base clipped from V and 2 bases from J, the junction kept 12 bases outside the gene matches.